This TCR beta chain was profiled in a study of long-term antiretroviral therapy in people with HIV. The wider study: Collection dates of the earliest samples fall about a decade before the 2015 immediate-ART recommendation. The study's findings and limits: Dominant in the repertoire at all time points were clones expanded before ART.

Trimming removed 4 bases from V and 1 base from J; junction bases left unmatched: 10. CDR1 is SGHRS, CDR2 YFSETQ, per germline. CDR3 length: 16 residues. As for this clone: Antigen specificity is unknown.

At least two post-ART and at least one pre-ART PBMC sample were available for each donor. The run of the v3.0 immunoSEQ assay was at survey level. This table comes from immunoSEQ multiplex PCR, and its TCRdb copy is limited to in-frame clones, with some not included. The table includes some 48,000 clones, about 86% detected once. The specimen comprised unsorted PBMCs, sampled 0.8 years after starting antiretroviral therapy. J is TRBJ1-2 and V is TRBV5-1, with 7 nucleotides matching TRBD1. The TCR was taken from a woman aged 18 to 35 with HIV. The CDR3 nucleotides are TGCGCCAGCAGCCTCCGACAGGGAGGTTTTAACTATGGCTACACCTTC. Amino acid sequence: CASSLRQGGFNYGYTF.